Listed here are 22 T cell receptor beta chains from one sample, sequenced in a study of B cell selection in AIRE deficiency. Sorted regulatory T cells were CD4-positive, CD25-high and CD127-low or negative. Clones were sequenced by immunoSEQ multiplex PCR, and TCRdb holds only the in-frame ones, with some missing. The sample includes almost 3,000 clones, 78% of them seen just once. Sample: Tregs sorted from PBMCs. All receptors derive from a human donor with AIRE deficiency.

The CDR3 nucleotides read TGTGCCAGCAGCTTGGGAGGACTAGCGGCCTACAATGAGCAGTTCTTC. Residues: CASSLGGLAAYNEQFF. The chain links TRBV5-4 to TRBJ2-1; TRBD2 agrees at 10 bases. Trimming removed 0 bases from V and 2 bases from J; junction bases left unmatched: 2. There are 16 residues in the CDR3. CDR1 SGHNT and CDR2 YYREEE come from the germline V gene (reference sequence). Full variable domain (outside the CDR3, taken from reference TRBV5-4 and TRBJ2-1): ETGVTQSPTHLIKTRGQQVTLRCSSQSGHNTVSWYQQALGQGPQFIFQYYREEENGRGNFPPRFSGLQFPNYSSELNVNALELDDSALYLCASSLGGLAAYNEQFFGPGTRLTVL.

This clone was observed a few times. The chain recombines TRBV7-3 with TRBJ2-1, with D tentatively TRBD1 (6 bases). This CDR3 region has 14 residues. Germline V gene lookup returns CDR1 SGHTA and CDR2 FQGTGA. Trimming shortened V by 5 bases and J by 6 bases, and 14 bases separated the two germline ends. The CDR3: CASSPQTGSNEQFF. CDR3 DNA sequence: TGTGCCAGCAGCCCGCAGACAGGAAGCAATGAGCAGTTCTTC.

The V call is TRBV7-2, the J call TRBJ1-1, with no clear D. Trimming pared 4 bases from V and 4 bases from J, leaving 13 bases between. The CDR3 sequence is 14 residues long. CDR1 and CDR2 from the germline V gene are SGHTA and FQGNSA. The CDR3: CASSSRTGGTEAFF. CDR3 bases: TGTGCCAGCAGCTCCCGAACCGGCGGCACTGAAGCTTTCTTT.

This clone was seen more than once but under ten times. This chain links TRBV30 with TRBJ1-2; D unclear. The CDR3 runs to 15 residues. Trimming pared 3 bases from V and 5 bases from J, leaving 19 bases between. Germline-derived CDR1 and CDR2 are GTSNPN and SVGIG (reference sequence). The CDR3 DNA follows: TGTGCCTGGAGCCCAACCAGGTCCGGTGGGTATGGCTACACCTTC. Its protein product is CAWSPTRSGGYGYTF. The entire variable domain, with the rest obtained from reference TRBV30 and TRBJ1-2, is as follows: SQTIHQWPATLVQPVGSPLSLECTVEGTSNPNLYWYRQAAGRGLQLLFYSVGIGQISSEVPQNLSASRPQDRQFILSSKKLLLSDSGFYLCAWSPTRSGGYGYTFGSGTRLTVV.

Here the CDR3 DNA reads TGCGCCAGCAGCTTTGAGGGAGGGCCTGTCACCGGGGAGCTGTTTTTT. Its translation: CASSFEGGPVTGELFF. The rearrangement links TRBV5-1 to TRBJ2-2; TRBD2 matches at 7 bases. Germline lookup yields CDR1 SGHRS and CDR2 YFSETQ. The CDR3 sequence is 16 residues long. The V segment lost 2 bases and the J segment 4 bases; nucleotides outside the gene matches: 8.

V and J are TRBV7-2 and TRBJ1-2; perhaps TRBD1 as D (5 bases). This CDR3 is built from 13 residues. The germline V gene has CDR1 SGHTA and CDR2 FQGNSA. The germline V and J ends were trimmed by 1 base and 5 bases, with 8 bases remaining between them. The CDR3 region has the DNA TGTGCCAGCAGCTTAGTACAGGATTATGGCTACACCTTC. Translation: CASSLVQDYGYTF.

This clone was observed a few times. V usage is TRBV4-1 and J usage is TRBJ1-2; 7 nucleotides line up with TRBD1. This CDR3 has 15 amino acids. Germline V lookup: CDR1 MGHRA, CDR2 YSYEKL. The V segment lost 4 bases and the J segment 5 bases; nucleotides outside the gene matches: 10. This CDR3 is CASSPPVGQLYGYTF. The CDR3 region has the DNA TGCGCCAGCAGCCCCCCGGTGGGACAGCTGTATGGCTACACCTTC.

The chain links TRBV27 to TRBJ2-2; 9 positions match TRBD2. The CDR3 has 15 amino acids. The V gene's germline CDR1 is MNHEY and CDR2 SMNVEV (reference sequence). The V and J ends lost 7 bases and 2 bases, in that order; junction bases with no gene match: 5. The CDR3 nucleotides are TGTGCCAGCATGCGGACTAGCGTTAACACCGGGGAGCTGTTTTTT. Translation gives CASMRTSVNTGELFF.

Here the CDR3 DNA reads TGTGCCAGCAGTGCTGACTCCTCTGGCGGCTACACCTTC. Protein: CASSADSSGGYTF. V gene TRBV2 combines with J gene TRBJ1-2; D gene ambiguous. V was trimmed by 4 bases and J by 8 bases, leaving 14 bases between them. Per germline, CDR1 SNHLY and CDR2 FYNNEI. The CDR3 extends over 13 amino acids.

This chain connects TRBV18 to TRBJ2-2; D gene ambiguous. V lost 4 bases, J lost 9 bases, and 6 bases lay in between. Per germline, CDR1 KGHSH and CDR2 LQKENI. The CDR3 is made up of 11 amino acids. The CDR3 is CASSRQRELFF. The CDR3 DNA follows: TGTGCCAGCTCACGTCAGCGGGAGCTGTTTTTT.

The V call is TRBV28, the J call TRBJ1-4; D remains unclear. V dropped 7 bases and J dropped 8 bases, with 8 bases sitting between them. CDR3 length: 11 residues. Germline V CDR1 and CDR2: MDHEN, SYDVKM. CDR3 region: CASKDVEKLFF. Here the CDR3 DNA reads TGTGCCAGCAAGGACGTGGAAAAACTGTTTTTT.

The chain employs TRBV25-1 and TRBJ1-2, with D possibly matching TRBD1 (6 bases). The CDR3 is 13 amino acids. The germline V gene has CDR1 MGHDK and CDR2 SYGVNS. With 5 bases removed from V and 2 bases from J, the gap between germline ends came to 9 bases. CDR3 coding DNA: TGTGCCAGCAGTCCACAGGGAAACTATGGCTACACCTTC. Translating it yields CASSPQGNYGYTF.

The chain is built from TRBV18 and TRBJ2-1, with 7 bases matching TRBD1. Germline trimming cut 6 bases from V and 8 bases from J; bases unmatched to any gene: 7. This CDR3 contains 13 residues. Germline V CDR1 and CDR2: KGHSH, LQKENI. CDR3 sequence: CASSSEGGHEQFF. The CDR3 bases are TGTGCCAGCTCCTCTGAAGGGGGCCATGAGCAGTTCTTC.

J is TRBJ2-5 and V is TRBV10-3, with TRBD2 as a possible D gene (6 bases). CDR1 and CDR2 from the germline V gene are ENHRY and SYGVKD. The CDR3 is 13 amino acids. V lost 8 bases, J lost 2 bases, and 12 bases lay in between. The CDR3 spells CAIRLAQQETQYF. Written as DNA, the CDR3 is TGTGCCATCCGCCTAGCGCAACAAGAGACCCAGTACTTC.

This chain connects TRBV27 to TRBJ2-3; the match to TRBD2 covers 10 bases. CDR3 size: 16 residues. The germline V gene has CDR1 MNHEY and CDR2 SMNVEV (reference sequence). The V gene end was trimmed by 2 bases and the J gene end by 1 base; junction bases not matched to a gene: 3. In DNA, the CDR3 is TGTGCCAGCAGTTTACTTGGGACTAGCGGCACAGATACGCAGTATTTT. Translating gives CASSLLGTSGTDTQYF.

The J gene is TRBJ2-4, the V gene TRBV28, with 7 positions matching TRBD1. From germline, CDR1 is MDHEN and CDR2 SYDVKM. V was pared by 5 bases and J by 1 base, with 5 bases of the junction left unmatched. CDR3 length equals 15 residues. The chain's CDR3 is CASSPYRGAKNIQYF. The CDR3 DNA reads TGTGCCAGCAGTCCTTACAGGGGTGCCAAAAACATTCAGTACTTC.

This clone was seen once. The chain has TRBV28 and TRBJ1-1, with D maybe TRBD1 (5 bases). Germline V lookup: CDR1 MDHEN, CDR2 SYDVKM. The length of the CDR3 is 13 residues. V lost 5 bases and J lost 14, with 21 bases in between. The chain's CDR3 is CASSGTIRGLSFF. The DNA of the CDR3 is TGTGCCAGCAGTGGGACGATAAGGGGCCTCAGCTTCTTT.

V and J are TRBV7-3 and TRBJ2-3; possibly TRBD2 for D (6 bases). Germline V gives CDR1 SGHTA, CDR2 FQGTGA. The CDR3 is 14 residues long. Between the trimmed V and J ends, which lost 3 bases and 2 bases, there was a span of 9 bases. The CDR3 DNA reads TGTGCCAGCAGCTTCGGGAGAGCCACAGATACGCAGTATTTT. Its translation is CASSFGRATDTQYF.

The chain combines TRBV5-1 with TRBJ2-1; weak D call: TRBD2 (6 bases). V gave up 7 bases and J gave up 0 bases, with 14 bases separating them. The V gene's germline CDR1 is SGHRS and CDR2 YFSETQ. The CDR3 covers 15 residues. This CDR3 is CASYSGGLSYNEQFF. Here the CDR3 DNA reads TGCGCCAGCTATAGCGGAGGCCTCTCCTACAATGAGCAGTTCTTC.

The rearrangement joins TRBV7-8 to TRBJ2-3; 10 bases line up with TRBD2. Trimming cost V 5 bases and J 4 bases; bases outside gene matches: 3. Germline CDR1 reads SGHVS; CDR2 reads FQNEAQ. The CDR3 has 14 amino acids. CDR3: CASSKTSGSDTQYF. Here the CDR3 DNA reads TGTGCCAGCAGCAAGACTAGCGGGTCAGATACGCAGTATTTT.

The gene calls are TRBV28 and TRBJ1-5; 8 bases are a match to TRBD1. V was clipped by 5 bases and J by 3 bases; unmatched bases: 9. The CDR3 sequence is 16 residues long. Germline CDR1 is MDHEN and CDR2 is SYDVKM. CDR3 in DNA: TGTGCCAGCAGTCGGGACAGGATGGTTGACAATCAGCCCCAGCATTTT. It specifies CASSRDRMVDNQPQHF.

The chain employs TRBV9 and TRBJ2-2; 12 bases fit TRBD2. The V and J ends lost 4 bases and 4 bases, in that order; junction bases with no gene match: 2. The germline V gene encodes CDR1 SGDLS and CDR2 YYNGEE. The CDR3 is 15 residues long. The CDR3 here is CASSSGLAGTGELFF. DNA of the CDR3: TGTGCCAGCAGCTCGGGACTAGCGGGCACCGGGGAGCTGTTTTTT.